Sequencing of this T cell receptor beta chain was carried out in a study of metastatic and nonmetastatic thyroid tumors. Study summary: Peripheral blood and tumor or nodule samples from malignant and benign thyroid patients were compared.

Germline V CDR1 and CDR2: MGHDK, SYGVNS. Trimming cost V 4 bases and J 0 bases, with 15 bases left between them. This CDR3 has 16 amino acids. Per the authors' pipeline: Built for papillary thyroid cancer, a distant-metastasis classifier drew on CDR3 differences across clinicopathological groups. TCRdb reanalyzed the PCR reads with MiXCR. In this record, the V and J calls reflect TCRdb's handling and not the investigators' own analysis. The sample yields 84,000 or so clones, over 8.5% seen once. Treatment of any kind had been given to no patient before thyroid surgery. Overall study findings and caveats: Reported TCR beta diversity, measured in blood and tumor, was significantly higher for malignant thyroid tumors than for benign nodules.

A few counts support this clone. Its antigen is unknown. The sequencing input was blood. The chain links TRBV25-1 to TRBJ1-1, with D maybe TRBD1 (5 bases). The TCR was taken from a female donor with papillary thyroid cancer or a benign thyroid nodule (not recorded which). Some clones in this sample may be carry-over from other donors' samples. In DNA, the CDR3 is TGTGCCAGCAGTGCGGGGCTGGCGGCTATGAACACTGAAGCTTTCTTT. As protein: CASSAGLAAMNTEAFF.